This T cell receptor (beta chain) was sequenced in a study of molecular identifiers for immune sequencing clone quantification. The study's findings and limits: Clones that exceeded 20 RNA copies held over 98% of effector molecules, yet under 1% in naive cells.

With 10%, 30% or 50% of RNA, about 19,000 to 1,000,000 naive CD8 T cells were sequenced. Isolation of naive CD8 T cells was achieved by sorting on a CD8+CD4-CCR7+CD45RA+ phenotype. As regards this clonotype: The antigen remains undetermined.

The authors built bulk TCR libraries by previously described methods with listed TCR primers. Using its own MiXCR run on the PCR reads, TCRdb lists one record per CDR3 protein. Of more than 450,000 distinct CDR3 sequences listed, roughly 24% were seen once; the top ten hold around 0.79%. Sequencing used naive CD8+ T cells from blood, with Jurkat cell RNA spiked in. The subset denotes: FACS-sorted CD8+CD4-CCR7+CD45RA+ naive T cells. The sequence was obtained from a human donor in good health. Some libraries in this study had Jurkat cell RNA spiked in.

CDR3 region: CASSLVGNRQPQHF. The CDR3 DNA sequence: TGTGCCAGCAGCTTAGTGGGGAACCGTCAGCCCCAGCATTTT. The chain is built from TRBV7-9 and TRBJ1-5; D is undetermined. Trimming removed 1 base from V and 6 bases from J, with 10 bases in between. The CDR3 extends over 14 amino acids. The germline gives CDR1 SEHNR, CDR2 FQNEAQ (reference sequence).